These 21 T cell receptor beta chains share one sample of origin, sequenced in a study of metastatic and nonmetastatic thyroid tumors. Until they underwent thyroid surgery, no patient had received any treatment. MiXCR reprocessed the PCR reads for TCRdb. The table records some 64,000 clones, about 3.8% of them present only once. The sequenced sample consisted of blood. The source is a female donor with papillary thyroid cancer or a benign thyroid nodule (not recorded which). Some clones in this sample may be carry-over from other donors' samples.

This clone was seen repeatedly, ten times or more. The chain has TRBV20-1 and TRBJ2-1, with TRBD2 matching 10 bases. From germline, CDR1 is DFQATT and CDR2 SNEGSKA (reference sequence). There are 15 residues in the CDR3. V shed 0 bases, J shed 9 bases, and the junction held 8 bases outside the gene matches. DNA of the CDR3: TGCAGTGCTAGAGATGGGGCTAGCGGGGGTGGTGAGCAGTTCTTC. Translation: CSARDGASGGGEQFF.

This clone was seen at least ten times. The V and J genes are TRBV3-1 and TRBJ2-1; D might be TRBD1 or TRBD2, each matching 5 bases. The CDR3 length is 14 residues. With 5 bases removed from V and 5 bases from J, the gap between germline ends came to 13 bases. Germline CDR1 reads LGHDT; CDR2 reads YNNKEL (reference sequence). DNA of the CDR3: TGTGCCAGCAGCTACCGGGACGGTAACAATGAGCAGTTCTTC. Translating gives CASSYRDGNNEQFF.

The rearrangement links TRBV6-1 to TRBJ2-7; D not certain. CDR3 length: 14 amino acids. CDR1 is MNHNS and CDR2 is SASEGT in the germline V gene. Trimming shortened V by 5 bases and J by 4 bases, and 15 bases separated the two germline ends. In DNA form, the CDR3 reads TGTGCCAGCAGTAAAAGGGCGGTCTCTTACGAGCAGTACTTC. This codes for CASSKRAVSYEQYF.

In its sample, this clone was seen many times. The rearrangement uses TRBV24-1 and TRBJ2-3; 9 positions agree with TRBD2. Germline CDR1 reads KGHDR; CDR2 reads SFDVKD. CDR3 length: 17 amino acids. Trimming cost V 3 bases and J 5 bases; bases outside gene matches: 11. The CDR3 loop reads CATSDPSRGRAVDTQYF. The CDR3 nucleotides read TGTGCCACCAGTGATCCATCCCGCGGGAGGGCCGTAGATACGCAGTATTTT.

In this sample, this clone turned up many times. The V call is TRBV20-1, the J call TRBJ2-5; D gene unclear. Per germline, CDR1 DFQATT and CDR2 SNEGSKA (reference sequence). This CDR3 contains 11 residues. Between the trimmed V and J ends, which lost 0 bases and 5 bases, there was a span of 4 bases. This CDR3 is CSARDLETQYF. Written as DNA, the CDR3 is TGCAGTGCTAGAGATTTGGAGACCCAGTACTTC.

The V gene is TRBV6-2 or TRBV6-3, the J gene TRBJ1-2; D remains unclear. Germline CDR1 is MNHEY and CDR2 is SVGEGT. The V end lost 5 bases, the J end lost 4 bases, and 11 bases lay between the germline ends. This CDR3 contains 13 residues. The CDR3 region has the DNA TGTGCCAGCAGTGCCTGGGTTGGCTATGGCTACACCTTC. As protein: CASSAWVGYGYTF.

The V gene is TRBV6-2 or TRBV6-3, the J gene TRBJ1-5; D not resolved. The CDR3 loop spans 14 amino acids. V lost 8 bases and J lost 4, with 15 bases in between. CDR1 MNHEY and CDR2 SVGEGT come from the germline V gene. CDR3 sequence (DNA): TGTGCCAGCGTCAGCCAGGAATTGAATCAGCCCCAGCATTTT. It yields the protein CASVSQELNQPQHF.

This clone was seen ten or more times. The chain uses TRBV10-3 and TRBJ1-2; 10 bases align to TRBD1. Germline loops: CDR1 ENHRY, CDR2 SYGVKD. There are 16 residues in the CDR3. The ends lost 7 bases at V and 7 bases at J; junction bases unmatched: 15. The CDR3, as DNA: TGTGCCATCACCGGGAGCCCGGGACAGGGGAACGTTGGCTACACCTTC. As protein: CAITGSPGQGNVGYTF.

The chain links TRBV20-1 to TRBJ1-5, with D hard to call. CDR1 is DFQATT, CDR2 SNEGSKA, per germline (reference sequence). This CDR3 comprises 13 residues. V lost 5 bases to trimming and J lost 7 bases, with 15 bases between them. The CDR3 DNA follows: TGCAGTGCTGTTCGCAGTCCCAGACAGCCCCAGCATTTT. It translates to CSAVRSPRQPQHF.

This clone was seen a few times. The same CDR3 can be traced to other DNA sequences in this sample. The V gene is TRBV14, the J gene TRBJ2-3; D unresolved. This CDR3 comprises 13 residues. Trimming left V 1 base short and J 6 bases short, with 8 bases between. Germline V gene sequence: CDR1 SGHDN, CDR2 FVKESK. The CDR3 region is CASSQATFDTQYF. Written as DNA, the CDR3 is TGTGCCAGCAGCCAAGCCACATTTGATACGCAGTATTTT.

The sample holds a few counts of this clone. The DNA for the CDR3 is TGTGCCAGCAGGCCTTATCCCGGGACAGGTGACAATGAGCAGTTCTTC. Amino acids: CASRPYPGTGDNEQFF. The chain carries TRBV6-2 or TRBV6-3 and TRBJ2-1; 8 bases align to TRBD1. The ends lost 6 bases at V and 5 bases at J; junction bases unmatched: 12. The CDR3 covers 16 residues. CDR1 MNHEY and CDR2 SVGEGT come from the germline V gene.

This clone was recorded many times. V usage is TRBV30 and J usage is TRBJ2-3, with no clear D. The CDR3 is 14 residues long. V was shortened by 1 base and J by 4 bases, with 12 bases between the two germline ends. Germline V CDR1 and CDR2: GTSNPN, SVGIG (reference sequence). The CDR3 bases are TGTGCCTGGAGTGGGACCTCCAGGTCAGATACGCAGTATTTT. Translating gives CAWSGTSRSDTQYF. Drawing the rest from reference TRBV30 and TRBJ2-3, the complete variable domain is SQTIHQWPATLVQPVGSPLSLECTVEGTSNPNLYWYRQAAGRGLQLLFYSVGIGQISSEVPQNLSASRPQDRQFILSSKKLLLSDSGFYLCAWSGTSRSDTQYFGPGTRLTVL.

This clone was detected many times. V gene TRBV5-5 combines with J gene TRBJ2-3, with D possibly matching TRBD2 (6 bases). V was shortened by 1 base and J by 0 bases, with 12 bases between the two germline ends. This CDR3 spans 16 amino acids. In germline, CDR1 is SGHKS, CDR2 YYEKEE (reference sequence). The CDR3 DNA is TGTGCCAGCAGCTTGAAGACCGGGACTAGCACAGATACGCAGTATTTT. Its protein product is CASSLKTGTSTDTQYF.

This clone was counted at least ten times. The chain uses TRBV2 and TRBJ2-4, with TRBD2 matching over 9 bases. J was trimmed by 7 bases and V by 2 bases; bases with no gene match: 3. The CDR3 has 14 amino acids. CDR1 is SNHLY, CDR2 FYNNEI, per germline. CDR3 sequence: CASSEQSGGNIQYF. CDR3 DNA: TGTGCCAGCAGTGAACAGAGCGGGGGGAACATTCAGTACTTC.

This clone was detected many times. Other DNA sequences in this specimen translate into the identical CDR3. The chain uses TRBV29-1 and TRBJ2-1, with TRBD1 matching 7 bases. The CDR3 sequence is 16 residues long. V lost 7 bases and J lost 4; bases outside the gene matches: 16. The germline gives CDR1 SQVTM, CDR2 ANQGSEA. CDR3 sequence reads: CSGRSRQGSGYNEQFF. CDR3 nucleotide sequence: TGCAGCGGAAGGTCTCGACAGGGATCGGGTTACAATGAGCAGTTCTTC.

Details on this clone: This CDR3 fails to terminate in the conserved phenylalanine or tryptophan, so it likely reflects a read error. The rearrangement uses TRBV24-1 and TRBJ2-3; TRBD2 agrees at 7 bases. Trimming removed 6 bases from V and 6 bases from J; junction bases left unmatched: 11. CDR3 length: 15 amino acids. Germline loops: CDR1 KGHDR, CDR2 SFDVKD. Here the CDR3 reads CATSLASGVTDTQYL. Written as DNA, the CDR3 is TGTGCCACCAGTCTCGCTAGCGGAGTCACGGATACGCAGTATCTT.

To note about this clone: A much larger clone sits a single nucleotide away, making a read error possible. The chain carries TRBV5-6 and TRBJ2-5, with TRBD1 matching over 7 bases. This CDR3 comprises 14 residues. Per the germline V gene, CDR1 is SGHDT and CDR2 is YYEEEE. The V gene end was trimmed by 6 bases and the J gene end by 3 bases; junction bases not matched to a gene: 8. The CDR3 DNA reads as TGTGCCAGCATCGAGGGACAGCTGAAAGAGACCCAGTACTTC. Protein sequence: CASIEGQLKETQYF.

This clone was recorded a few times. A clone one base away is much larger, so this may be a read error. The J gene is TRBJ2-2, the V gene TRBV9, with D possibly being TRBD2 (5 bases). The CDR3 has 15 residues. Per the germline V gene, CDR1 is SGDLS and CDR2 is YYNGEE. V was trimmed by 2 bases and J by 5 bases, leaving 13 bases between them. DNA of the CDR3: TGTGCCAGCAGCGTGAGTGACGAGGGAACCGGGGAGCTGTTTTTT. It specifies CASSVSDEGTGELFF. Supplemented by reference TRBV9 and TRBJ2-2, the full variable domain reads DSGVTQTPKHLITATGQRVTLRCSPRSGDLSVYWYQQSLDQGLQFLIQYYNGEERAKGNILERFSAQQFPDLHSELNLSSLELGDSALYFCASSVSDEGTGELFFGEGSRLTVL.

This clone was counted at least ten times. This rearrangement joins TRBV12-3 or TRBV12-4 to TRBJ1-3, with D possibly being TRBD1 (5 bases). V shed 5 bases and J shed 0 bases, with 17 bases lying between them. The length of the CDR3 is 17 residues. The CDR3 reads CASSHRDYAFSGNTIYF. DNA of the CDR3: TGTGCCAGCAGTCACCGGGACTACGCGTTCTCTGGAAACACCATATATTTT.

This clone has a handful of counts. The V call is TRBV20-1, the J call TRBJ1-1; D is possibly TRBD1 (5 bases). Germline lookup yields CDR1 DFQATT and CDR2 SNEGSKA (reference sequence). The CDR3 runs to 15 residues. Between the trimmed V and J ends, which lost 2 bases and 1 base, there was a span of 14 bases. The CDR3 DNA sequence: TGCAGTGCTAGATGGGGGGTGACCTGGAACACTGAAGCTTTCTTT. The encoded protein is CSARWGVTWNTEAFF.

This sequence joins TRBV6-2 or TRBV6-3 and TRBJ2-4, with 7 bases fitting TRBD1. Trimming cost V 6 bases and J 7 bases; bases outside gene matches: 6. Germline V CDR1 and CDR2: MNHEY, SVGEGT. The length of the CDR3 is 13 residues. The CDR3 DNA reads TGTGCCAGCAGGGAGACAGGGCACAACATTCAGTACTTC. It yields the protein CASRETGHNIQYF.